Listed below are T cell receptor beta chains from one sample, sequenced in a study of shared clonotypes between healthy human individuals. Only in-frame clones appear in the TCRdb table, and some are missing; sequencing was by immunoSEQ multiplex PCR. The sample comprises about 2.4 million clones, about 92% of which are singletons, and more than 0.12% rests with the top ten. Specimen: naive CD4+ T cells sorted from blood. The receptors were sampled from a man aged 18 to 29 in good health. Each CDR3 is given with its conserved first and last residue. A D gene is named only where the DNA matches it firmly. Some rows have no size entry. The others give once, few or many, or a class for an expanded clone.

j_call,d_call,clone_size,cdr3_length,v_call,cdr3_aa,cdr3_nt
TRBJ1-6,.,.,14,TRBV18,CASSPGSIGSPLHF,TGTGCCAGCTCACCAGGGAGTATAGGCTCACCCCTCCACTTT
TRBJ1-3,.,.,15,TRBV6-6,CASSYPVAAGNTIYF,TGTGCCAGCAGTTACCCCGTAGCAGCCGGAAACACCATATATTTT
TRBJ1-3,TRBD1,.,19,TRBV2,CASSPRGRETAPTADTIYF,TGTGCCAGCAGTCCCAGGGGGCGTGAAACGGCTCCGACGGCGGACACCATATATTTT
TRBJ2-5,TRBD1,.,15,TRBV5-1,CASSLRQGVEETQYF,TGCGCCAGCAGCTTAAGACAGGGGGTCGAAGAGACCCAGTACTTC
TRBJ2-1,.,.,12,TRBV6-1,CASSEPVLEQFF,TGTGCCAGCAGTGAACCCGTTCTGGAGCAGTTCTTC
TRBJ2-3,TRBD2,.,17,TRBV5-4,CASSLGLAGGRTDTQYF,TGTGCCAGCAGCTTGGGACTAGCGGGGGGGCGCACAGATACGCAGTATTTT
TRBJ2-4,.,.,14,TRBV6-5,CASSRGWGENIQYF,TGTGCCAGCAGCCGGGGGTGGGGGGAAAACATTCAGTACTTC
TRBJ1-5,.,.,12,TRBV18,CASSPAGQPQHF,TGTGCCAGCTCACCTGCCGGCCAGCCCCAGCATTTT
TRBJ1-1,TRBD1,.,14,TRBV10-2,CASRAGGFYTEAFF,TGCGCCAGCAGGGCAGGGGGTTTTTACACTGAAGCTTTCTTT
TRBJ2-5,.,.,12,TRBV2,CASTLVGETQYF,TGTGCCAGCACCCTTGTGGGGGAGACCCAGTACTTC
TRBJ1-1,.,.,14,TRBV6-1,CASTEGVSNTEAFF,TGTGCCAGCACCGAGGGGGTATCCAACACTGAAGCTTTCTTT
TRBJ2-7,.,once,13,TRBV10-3,CAISASPTYEQYF,TGTGCCATCTCGGCCAGCCCAACCTACGAGCAGTACTTC
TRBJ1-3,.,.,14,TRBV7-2,CASRGMGSGNTIYF,TGTGCCAGCAGGGGGATGGGCTCTGGAAACACCATATATTTT
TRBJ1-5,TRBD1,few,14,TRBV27,CASSPTGDNQPQHF,TGTGCCAGCAGTCCGACAGGGGATAATCAGCCCCAGCATTTT
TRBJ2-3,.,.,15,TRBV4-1,CASSQGLGSTDTQYF,TGCGCCAGCAGCCAAGGGCTAGGCAGCACAGATACGCAGTATTTT
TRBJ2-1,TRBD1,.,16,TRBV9,CASSVEGQGPYNEQFF,TGTGCCAGCAGCGTAGAGGGACAGGGTCCCTACAATGAGCAGTTCTTC
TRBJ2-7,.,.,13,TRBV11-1,CASRQDSPYEQYF,TGTGCCAGCCGCCAGGACAGTCCCTACGAGCAGTACTTC
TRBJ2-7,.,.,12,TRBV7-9,CASSPDLGEQYF,TGTGCCAGCAGCCCTGACTTGGGCGAGCAGTACTTC
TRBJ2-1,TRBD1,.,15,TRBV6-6,CASSKGQGGYNEQFF,TGTGCCAGCAGTAAGGGACAGGGGGGATACAATGAGCAGTTCTTC
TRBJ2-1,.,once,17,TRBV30,CAWSQGRRPVSYNEQFF,TGTGCCTGGAGTCAGGGACGACGCCCCGTTTCCTACAATGAGCAGTTCTTC
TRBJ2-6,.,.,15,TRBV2,CASSDGLSGANVLTF,TGTGCCAGCAGTGACGGCCTCTCTGGGGCCAACGTCCTGACTTTC
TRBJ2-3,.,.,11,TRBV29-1,CTWTTGDTQYF,TGCACCTGGACCACGGGGGATACGCAGTATTTT
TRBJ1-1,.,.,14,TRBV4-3,CASSLMTGNTEAFF,TGCGCCAGCAGCCTGATGACAGGGAACACTGAAGCTTTCTTT
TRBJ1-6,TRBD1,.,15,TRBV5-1,CASSFGTGLNSPLHF,TGCGCCAGCAGCTTCGGGACAGGCCTAAATTCACCCCTCCACTTT
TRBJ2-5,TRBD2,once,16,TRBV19,CASRSPGLAGGETQYF,TGTGCCAGTAGAAGCCCGGGACTAGCGGGGGGAGAGACCCAGTACTTC
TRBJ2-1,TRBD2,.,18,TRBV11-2,CASSPLTRTSGRKNEQFF,TGTGCCAGCAGCCCCTTAACTCGGACTAGCGGGAGAAAAAATGAGCAGTTCTTC
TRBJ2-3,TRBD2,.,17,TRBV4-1,CASSQTSGGTSTDTQYF,TGCGCCAGCAGCCAAACTAGCGGGGGGACCAGCACAGATACGCAGTATTTT
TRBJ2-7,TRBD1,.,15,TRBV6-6,CASSYFGQGSGEQYF,TGTGCCAGCAGTTACTTCGGACAGGGGTCTGGCGAGCAGTACTTC
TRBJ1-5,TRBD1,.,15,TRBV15,CATSRVQGLNQPQHF,TGTGCCACCAGCAGAGTACAGGGGTTGAATCAGCCCCAGCATTTT
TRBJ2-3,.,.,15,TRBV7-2,CASSSGAALPDTQYF,TGTGCCAGCAGTTCCGGCGCGGCCCTCCCAGATACGCAGTATTTT
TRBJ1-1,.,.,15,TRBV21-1,CASSKATGEGTEAFF,TGTGCCAGCAGCAAAGCTACAGGGGAGGGAACTGAAGCTTTCTTT
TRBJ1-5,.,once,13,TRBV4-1,CASSQGVDQPQHF,TGCGCCAGCAGCCAAGGAGTAGATCAGCCCCAGCATTTT
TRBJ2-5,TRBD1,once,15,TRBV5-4,CASKGQGSLQETQYF,TGTGCCAGCAAGGGACAGGGGTCTTTACAAGAGACCCAGTACTTC
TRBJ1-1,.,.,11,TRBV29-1,CSVVRGLGAFF,TGCAGCGTTGTTCGGGGGCTGGGAGCTTTCTTT
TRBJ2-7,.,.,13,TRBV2,CASSGQGTYEQYF,TGTGCCAGCAGTGGTCAGGGGACCTACGAGCAGTACTTC
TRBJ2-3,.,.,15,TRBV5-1,CASSLVTLNGDTQYF,TGCGCCAGCAGCTTGGTGACTTTAAATGGAGATACGCAGTATTTT
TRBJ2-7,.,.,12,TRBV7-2,CASSAQGNEQYF,TGTGCCAGCAGCGCCCAGGGAAACGAGCAGTACTTC
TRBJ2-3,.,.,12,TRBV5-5,CASSQPLRAQYF,TGTGCCAGCTCGCAGCCGTTGAGGGCGCAGTATTTT
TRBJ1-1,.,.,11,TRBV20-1,CSGTGSTEAFF,TGCAGTGGGACCGGGAGCACTGAAGCTTTCTTT
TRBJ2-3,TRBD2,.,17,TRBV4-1,CASSQPSSGRAGDTQYF,TGCGCCAGCAGCCAGCCATCTAGCGGGAGGGCGGGGGATACGCAGTATTTT
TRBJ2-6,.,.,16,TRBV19,CASSIQGRSGANVLTF,TGTGCCAGTAGTATCCAGGGGCGCTCTGGGGCCAACGTCCTGACTTTC
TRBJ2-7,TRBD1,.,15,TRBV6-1,CASSERDRGGYEQYF,TGTGCCAGCAGTGAAAGGGACAGGGGAGGCTACGAGCAGTACTTC
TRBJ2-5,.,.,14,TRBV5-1,CASSPQAAWETQYF,TGCGCCAGCAGCCCTCAGGCAGCATGGGAGACCCAGTACTTC
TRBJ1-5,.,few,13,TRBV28,CASGKDWVQPQHF,TGTGCCAGCGGGAAGGACTGGGTTCAGCCCCAGCATTTT
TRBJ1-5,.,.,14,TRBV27,CASRDTYSNQPQHF,TGTGCCTCCCGGGACACTTATAGCAATCAGCCCCAGCATTTT
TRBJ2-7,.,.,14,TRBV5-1,CASSLEQSSYEQYF,TGCGCCAGCAGCTTGGAACAGAGCTCCTACGAGCAGTACTTC
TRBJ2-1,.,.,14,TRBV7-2,CASSLGRGGDEQFF,TGTGCCAGCAGCTTAGGCAGGGGGGGCGATGAGCAGTTCTTC
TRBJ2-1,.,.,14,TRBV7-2,CASSLGLQYNEQFF,TGTGCCAGCAGCTTAGGACTTCAATACAATGAGCAGTTCTTC
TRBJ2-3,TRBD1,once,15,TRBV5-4,CASSSQGAGTDTQYF,TGTGCCAGCAGCTCACAGGGGGCTGGTACAGATACGCAGTATTTT
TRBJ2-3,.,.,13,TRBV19,CASSVTGSDTQYF,TGTGCCAGTAGCGTCACAGGTTCAGATACGCAGTATTTT
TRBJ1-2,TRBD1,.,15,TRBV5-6,CASSRTGSVAYGYTF,TGTGCCAGCAGCCGGACAGGCTCGGTGGCCTATGGCTACACCTTC
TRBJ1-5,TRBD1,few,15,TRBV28,CASSLAAGGFQPQHF,TGTGCCAGCAGTTTAGCGGCAGGGGGGTTTCAGCCCCAGCATTTT
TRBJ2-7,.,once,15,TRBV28,CASSHFLQGVYEQYF,TGTGCCAGCAGCCACTTCCTACAGGGAGTCTACGAGCAGTACTTC
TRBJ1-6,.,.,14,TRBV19,CASRVTGYNSPLHF,TGTGCCAGTAGGGTAACAGGCTACAATTCACCCCTCCACTTT
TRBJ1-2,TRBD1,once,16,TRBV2,CASSEADRIPNYGYTF,TGTGCCAGCAGTGAAGCGGACAGGATCCCTAACTATGGCTACACCTTC
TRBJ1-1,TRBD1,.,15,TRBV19,CASSKTGLMNTEAFF,TGTGCCAGTAGTAAGACAGGGCTCATGAACACTGAAGCTTTCTTT
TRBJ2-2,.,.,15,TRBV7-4,CASSLQLGFTGELFF,TGTGCCAGCAGCCTTCAACTAGGATTCACCGGGGAGCTGTTTTTT